This TCR beta chain is from a study of blood T cell repertoires in COVID-19. The CDR3 has 16 residues. J gave up 2 bases and V 7 bases, and 8 bases lay outside the gene matches. Germline CDR1 and CDR2: MDHEN and SYDVKM. Clones were read by immunoSEQ multiplex PCR, and TCRdb kept only the in-frame ones, dropping some. The repertoire holds around 140,000 clones, roughly 91% seen once, with around 3% in the top ten. This clone was observed a single time. The chain recombines TRBV28 with TRBJ2-1; 10 positions agree with TRBD2. The clonotype was recovered from a man in his fifties or sixties with active or convalescent COVID-19. The specimen was peripheral blood. The CDR3 DNA reads as TGTGCCAGCACCTTGAGGACTAGCGGAGCCTACAATGAGCAGTTCTTC. Translated: CASTLRTSGAYNEQFF.